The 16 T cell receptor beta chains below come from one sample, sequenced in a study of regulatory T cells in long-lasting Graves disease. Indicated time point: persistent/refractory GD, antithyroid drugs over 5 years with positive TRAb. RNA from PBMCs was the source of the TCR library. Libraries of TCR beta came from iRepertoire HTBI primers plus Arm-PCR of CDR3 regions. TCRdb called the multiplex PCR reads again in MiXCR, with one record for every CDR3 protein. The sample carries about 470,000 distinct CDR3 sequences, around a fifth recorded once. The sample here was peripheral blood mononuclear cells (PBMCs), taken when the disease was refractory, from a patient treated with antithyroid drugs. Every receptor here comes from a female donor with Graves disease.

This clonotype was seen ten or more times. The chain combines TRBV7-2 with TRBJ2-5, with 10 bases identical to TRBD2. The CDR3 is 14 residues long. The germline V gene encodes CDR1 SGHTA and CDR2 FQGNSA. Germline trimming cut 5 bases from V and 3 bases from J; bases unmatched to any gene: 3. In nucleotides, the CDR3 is TGTGCCAGCAGCACTCTAGCGGGAGAAGAGACCCAGTACTTC. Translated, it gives CASSTLAGEETQYF.

The CDR3 bases are TGTGCCAGCAGCGTAGGAGAGACAGGGGGATATGAAAAACTGTTTTTT. The encoded protein is CASSVGETGGYEKLFF. The gene calls are TRBV9 and TRBJ1-4; 9 positions agree with TRBD1. The CDR3 spans 16 residues. J was trimmed by 6 bases and V by 0 bases; bases with no gene match: 6. Germline V gives CDR1 SGDLS, CDR2 YYNGEE.

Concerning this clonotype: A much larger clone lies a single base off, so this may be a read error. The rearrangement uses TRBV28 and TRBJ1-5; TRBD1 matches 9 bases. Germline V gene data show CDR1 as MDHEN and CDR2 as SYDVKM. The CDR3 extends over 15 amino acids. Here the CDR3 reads CASSAGQGGSQRQHF. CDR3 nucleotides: TGTGCCAGCAGTGCGGGACAGGGTGGTAGTCAGCGCCAGCATTTT.

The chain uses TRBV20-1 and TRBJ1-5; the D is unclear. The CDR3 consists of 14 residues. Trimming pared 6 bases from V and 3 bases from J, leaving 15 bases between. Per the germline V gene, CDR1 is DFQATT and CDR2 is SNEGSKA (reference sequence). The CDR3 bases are TGCAGTGCCGTTGCAGGATCCCCCAATCAGCCCCAGCATTTT. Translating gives CSAVAGSPNQPQHF.

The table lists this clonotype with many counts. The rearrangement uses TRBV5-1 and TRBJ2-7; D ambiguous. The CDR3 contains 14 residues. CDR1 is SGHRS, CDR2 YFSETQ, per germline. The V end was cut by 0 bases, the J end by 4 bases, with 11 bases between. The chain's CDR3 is CASSLGQTFYEQYF. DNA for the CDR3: TGCGCCAGCAGCTTGGGCCAAACCTTTTACGAGCAGTACTTC.

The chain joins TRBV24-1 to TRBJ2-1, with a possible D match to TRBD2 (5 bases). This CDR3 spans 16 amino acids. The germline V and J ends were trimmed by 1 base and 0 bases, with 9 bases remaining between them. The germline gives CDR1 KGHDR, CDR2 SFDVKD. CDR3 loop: CATSDFGRDSYNEQFF. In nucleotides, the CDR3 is TGTGCCACCAGTGATTTCGGTCGGGACTCCTACAATGAGCAGTTCTTC.

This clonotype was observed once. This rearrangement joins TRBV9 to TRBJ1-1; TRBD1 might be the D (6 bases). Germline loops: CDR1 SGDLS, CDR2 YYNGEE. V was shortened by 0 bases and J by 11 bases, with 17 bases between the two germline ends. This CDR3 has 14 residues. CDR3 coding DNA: TGTGCCAGCAGCGTAGATTCCGGAGGGGGATTGGCTTTCTTT. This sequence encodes CASSVDSGGGLAFF.

The CDR3 region is CASSIDQGEYQPQHF. CDR3 sequence (DNA): TGTGCCAGTAGTATAGATCAGGGGGAGTATCAGCCCCAGCATTTT. The chain couples TRBV19 to TRBJ1-5; 7 nucleotides line up with TRBD1. The germline V gene has CDR1 LNHDA and CDR2 SQIVND (reference sequence). The CDR3 length is 15 residues. J was trimmed by 5 bases and V by 0 bases; bases with no gene match: 4. The full variable domain, in which reference TRBV19 and TRBJ1-5 provide the parts outside the CDR3, is DGGITQSPKYLFRKEGQNVTLSCEQNLNHDAMYWYRQDPGQGLRLIYYSQIVNDFQKGDIAEGYSVSREKKESFPLTVTSAQKNPTAFYLCASSIDQGEYQPQHFGDGTRLSIL.

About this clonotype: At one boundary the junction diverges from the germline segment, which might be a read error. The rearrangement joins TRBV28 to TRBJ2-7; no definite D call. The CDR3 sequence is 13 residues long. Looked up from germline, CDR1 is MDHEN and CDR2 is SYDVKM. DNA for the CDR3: TGTGCCAGCAGTTTCCCCGGAGCCTACGGGCAGTACTTC. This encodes CASSFPGAYGQYF.

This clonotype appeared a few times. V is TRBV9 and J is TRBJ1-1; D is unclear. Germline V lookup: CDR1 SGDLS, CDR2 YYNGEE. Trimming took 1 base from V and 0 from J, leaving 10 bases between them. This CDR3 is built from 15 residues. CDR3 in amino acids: CASSVSRTMNTEAFF. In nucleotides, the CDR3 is TGTGCCAGCAGCGTAAGCAGAACTATGAACACTGAAGCTTTCTTT.

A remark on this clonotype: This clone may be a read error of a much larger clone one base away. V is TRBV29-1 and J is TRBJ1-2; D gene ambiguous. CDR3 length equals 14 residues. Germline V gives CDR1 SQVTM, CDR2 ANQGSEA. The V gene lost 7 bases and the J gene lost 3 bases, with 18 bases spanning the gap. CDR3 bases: TGCAGCGCTCCCGACACTCTAAGGCACTATGGCTACACCTTC. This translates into CSAPDTLRHYGYTF.

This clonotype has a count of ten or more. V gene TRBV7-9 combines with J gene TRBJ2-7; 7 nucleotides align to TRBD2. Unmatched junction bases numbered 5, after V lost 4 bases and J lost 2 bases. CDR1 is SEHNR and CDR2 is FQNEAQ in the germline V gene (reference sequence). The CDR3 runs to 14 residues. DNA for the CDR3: TGTGCCAGCAGCTGGGGGGGAGGGACCTACGAGCAGTACTTC. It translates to CASSWGGGTYEQYF.

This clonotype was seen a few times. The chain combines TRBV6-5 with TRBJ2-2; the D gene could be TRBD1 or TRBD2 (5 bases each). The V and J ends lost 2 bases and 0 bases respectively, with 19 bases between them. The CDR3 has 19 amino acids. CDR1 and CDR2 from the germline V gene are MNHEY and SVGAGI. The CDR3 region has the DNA TGTGCCAGCAGTTACGATGCTGGGACGGACCTCACGAACACCGGGGAGCTGTTTTTT. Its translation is CASSYDAGTDLTNTGELFF.

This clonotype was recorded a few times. The CDR3 region is CASSTLTSGKWSTGELFF. The CDR3, as DNA: TGTGCCAGCAGCACGCTGACTAGCGGGAAGTGGTCCACCGGGGAGCTGTTTTTT. The J gene is TRBJ2-2, the V gene TRBV7-2; TRBD2 matches at 11 bases. Germline loops: CDR1 SGHTA, CDR2 FQGNSA. The CDR3 contains 18 residues. V shed 5 bases and J 4 bases; nucleotides not matched to a gene: 12.

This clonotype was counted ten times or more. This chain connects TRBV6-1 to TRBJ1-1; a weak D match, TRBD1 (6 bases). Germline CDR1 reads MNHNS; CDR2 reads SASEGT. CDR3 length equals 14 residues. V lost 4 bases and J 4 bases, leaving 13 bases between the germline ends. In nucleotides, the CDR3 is TGTGCCAGCAGTGCCGGAGGGGGGCTCACTGAAGCTTTCTTT. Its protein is CASSAGGGLTEAFF.

The CDR3 reads CASKGLYVDRVENIQYF. The DNA of the CDR3 is TGTGCCAGCAAAGGGCTTTACGTTGACAGGGTAGAAAACATTCAGTACTTC. The chain joins TRBV7-9 to TRBJ2-4; 7 nucleotides line up with TRBD1. With 7 bases clipped from V and 5 bases from J, the junction kept 17 bases outside the gene matches. Per the germline V gene, CDR1 is SEHNR and CDR2 is FQNEAQ (reference sequence). The CDR3 extends over 17 amino acids.